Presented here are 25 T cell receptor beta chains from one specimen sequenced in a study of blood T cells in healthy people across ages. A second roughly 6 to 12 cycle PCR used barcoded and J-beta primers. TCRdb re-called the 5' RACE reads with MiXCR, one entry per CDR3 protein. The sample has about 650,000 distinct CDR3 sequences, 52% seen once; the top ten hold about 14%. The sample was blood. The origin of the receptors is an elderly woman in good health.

The CDR3 nucleotides read TGTGCCATCAGTCTCGGACAGGGCGGGGATACGCAGTATTTT. Its translation: CAISLGQGGDTQYF. The chain carries TRBV10-3 and TRBJ2-3; TRBD1 aligns across 8 bases. Germline-derived CDR1 and CDR2 are ENHRY and SYGVKD. CDR3 size: 14 residues. Trimming removed 5 bases from V and 6 bases from J; junction bases left unmatched: 7.

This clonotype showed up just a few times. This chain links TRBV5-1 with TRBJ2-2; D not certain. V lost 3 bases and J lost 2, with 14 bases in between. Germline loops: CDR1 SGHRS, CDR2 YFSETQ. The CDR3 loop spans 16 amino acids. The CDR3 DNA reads TGCGCCAGCAGCTCCGGGCCGTATTCCAACACCGGGGAGCTGTTTTTT. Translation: CASSSGPYSNTGELFF.

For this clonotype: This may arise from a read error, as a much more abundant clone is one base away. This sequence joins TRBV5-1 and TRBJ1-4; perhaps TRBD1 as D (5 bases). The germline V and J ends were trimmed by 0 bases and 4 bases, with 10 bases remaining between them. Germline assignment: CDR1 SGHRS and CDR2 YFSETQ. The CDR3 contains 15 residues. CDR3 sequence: CASSLGDGDNEKLFF. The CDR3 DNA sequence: TGCGCCAGCAGCTTGGGGGACGGGGATAATGAAAAACTGTTTTTT.

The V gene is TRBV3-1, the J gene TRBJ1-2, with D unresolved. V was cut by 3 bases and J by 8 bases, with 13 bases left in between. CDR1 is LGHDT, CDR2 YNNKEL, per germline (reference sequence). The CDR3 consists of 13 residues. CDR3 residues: CASSHRAGGGYTF. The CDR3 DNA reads TGTGCCAGCAGCCATAGGGCCGGAGGGGGCTACACCTTC.

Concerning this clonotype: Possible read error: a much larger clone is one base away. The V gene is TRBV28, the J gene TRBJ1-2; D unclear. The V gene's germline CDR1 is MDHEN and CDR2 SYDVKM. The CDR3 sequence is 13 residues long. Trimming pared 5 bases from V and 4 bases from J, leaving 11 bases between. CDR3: CASSPLVVYGYTF. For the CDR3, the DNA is TGTGCCAGCAGTCCTCTCGTAGTCTATGGCTACACCTTC.

The CDR3 region has the DNA TGCAGTGCTAGAGATCCTGTTGTGGGTAGCAATCAGCCCCAGCATTTT. As protein: CSARDPVVGSNQPQHF. The gene calls are TRBV20-1 and TRBJ1-5; the D is unclear. Trimming stripped 0 bases from V and 0 bases from J, with 12 bases between. CDR3 length: 16 residues. Germline V CDR1 and CDR2: DFQATT, SNEGSKA (reference sequence).

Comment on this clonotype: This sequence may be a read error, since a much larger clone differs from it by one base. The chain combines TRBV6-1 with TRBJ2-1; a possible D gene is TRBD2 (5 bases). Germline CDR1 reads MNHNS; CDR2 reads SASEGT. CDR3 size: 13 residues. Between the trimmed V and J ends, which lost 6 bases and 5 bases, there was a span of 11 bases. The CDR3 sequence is CASREATDNEQFF. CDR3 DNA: TGTGCCAGCAGGGAGGCTACCGACAATGAGCAGTTCTTC.

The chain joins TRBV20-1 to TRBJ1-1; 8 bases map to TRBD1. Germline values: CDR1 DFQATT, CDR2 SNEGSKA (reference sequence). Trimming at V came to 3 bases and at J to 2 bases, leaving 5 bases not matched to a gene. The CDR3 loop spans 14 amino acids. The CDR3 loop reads CSASRGQGNTEAFF. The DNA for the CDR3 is TGCAGTGCTAGCAGAGGACAGGGCAACACTGAAGCTTTCTTT.

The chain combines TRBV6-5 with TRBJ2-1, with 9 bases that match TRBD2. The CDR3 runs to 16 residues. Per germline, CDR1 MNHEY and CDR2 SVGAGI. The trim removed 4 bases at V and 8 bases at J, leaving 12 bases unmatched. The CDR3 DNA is TGTGCCAGCAGTTTGCTAGCGGGGACGATAAACGATGAGCAGTTCTTC. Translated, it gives CASSLLAGTINDEQFF.

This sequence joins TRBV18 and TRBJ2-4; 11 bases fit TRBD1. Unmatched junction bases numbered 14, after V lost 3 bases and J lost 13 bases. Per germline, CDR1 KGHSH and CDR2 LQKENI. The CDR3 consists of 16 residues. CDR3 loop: CASSPVFGTGGEEQYF. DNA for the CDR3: TGTGCCAGCTCACCGGTTTTCGGGACAGGGGGAGAGGAGCAGTACTTC.

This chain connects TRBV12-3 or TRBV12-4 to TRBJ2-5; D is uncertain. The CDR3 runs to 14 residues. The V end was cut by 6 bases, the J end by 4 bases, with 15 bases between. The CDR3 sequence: CASSPLGPGETQYF. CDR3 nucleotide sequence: TGTGCCAGCAGCCCCCTAGGGCCGGGAGAGACCCAGTACTTC.

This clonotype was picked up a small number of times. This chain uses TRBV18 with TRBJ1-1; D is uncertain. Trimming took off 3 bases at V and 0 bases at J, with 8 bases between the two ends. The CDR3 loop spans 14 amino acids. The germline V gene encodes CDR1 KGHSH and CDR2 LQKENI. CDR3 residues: CASSPLGLNTEAFF. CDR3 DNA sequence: TGTGCCAGCTCACCCCTTGGACTGAACACTGAAGCTTTCTTT.

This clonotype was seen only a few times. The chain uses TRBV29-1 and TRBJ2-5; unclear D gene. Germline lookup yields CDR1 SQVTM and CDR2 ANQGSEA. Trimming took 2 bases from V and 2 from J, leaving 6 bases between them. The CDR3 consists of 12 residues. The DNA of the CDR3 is TGCAGCGTTGAAAGCCAGCAAGAGACCCAGTACTTC. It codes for CSVESQQETQYF.

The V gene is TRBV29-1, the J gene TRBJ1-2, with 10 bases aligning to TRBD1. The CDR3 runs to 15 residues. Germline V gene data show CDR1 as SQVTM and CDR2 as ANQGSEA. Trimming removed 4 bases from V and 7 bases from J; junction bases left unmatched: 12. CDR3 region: CSVAKPGQGRGGYTF. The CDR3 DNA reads TGCAGCGTTGCTAAACCGGGACAGGGGCGAGGTGGCTACACCTTC. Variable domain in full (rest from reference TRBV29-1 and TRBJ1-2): SAVISQKPSRDICQRGTSLTIQCQVDSQVTMMFWYRQQPGQSLTLIATANQGSEATYESGFVIDKFPISRPNLTFSTLTVSNMSPEDSSIYLCSVAKPGQGRGGYTFGSGTRLTVV.

CDR3: CASSLAGQGSSSKQYF. CDR3 nucleotide sequence: TGTGCCAGCAGCTTAGCGGGGCAGGGCTCTTCCTCCAAGCAGTACTTC. The chain links TRBV7-2 to TRBJ2-7, with TRBD1 as a possible D gene (5 bases). From germline, CDR1 is SGHTA and CDR2 FQGNSA. This CDR3 has 16 residues. V was cut by 0 bases and J by 8 bases, with 20 bases left in between.

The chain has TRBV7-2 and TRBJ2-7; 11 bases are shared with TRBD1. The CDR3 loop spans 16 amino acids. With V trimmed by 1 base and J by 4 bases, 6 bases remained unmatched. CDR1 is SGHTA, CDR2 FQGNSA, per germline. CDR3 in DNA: TGTACCAGCAGCTTAGGGGCTGGACAGGGGGCTTACGAGCAGTACTTC. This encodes CTSSLGAGQGAYEQYF.

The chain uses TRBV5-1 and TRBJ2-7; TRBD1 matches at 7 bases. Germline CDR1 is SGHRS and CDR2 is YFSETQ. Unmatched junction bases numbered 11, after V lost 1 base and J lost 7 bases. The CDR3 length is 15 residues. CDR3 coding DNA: TGCGCCAGCAGCTTGATGGGGAACAGGGGCGATGAGCAGTACTTC. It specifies CASSLMGNRGDEQYF.

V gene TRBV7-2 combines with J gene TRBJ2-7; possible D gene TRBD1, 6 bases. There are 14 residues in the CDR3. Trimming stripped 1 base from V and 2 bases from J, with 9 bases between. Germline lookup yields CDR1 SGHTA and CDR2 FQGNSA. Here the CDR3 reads CASSLDRATYEQYF. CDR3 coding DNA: TGTGCCAGCAGCTTAGACAGGGCGACCTACGAGCAGTACTTC. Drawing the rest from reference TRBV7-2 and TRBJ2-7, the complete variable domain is GAGVSQSPSNKVTEKGKDVELRCDPISGHTALYWYRQSLGQGLEFLIYFQGNSAPDKSGLPSDRFSAERTGGSVSTLTIQRTQQEDSAVYLCASSLDRATYEQYFGPGTRLTVT.

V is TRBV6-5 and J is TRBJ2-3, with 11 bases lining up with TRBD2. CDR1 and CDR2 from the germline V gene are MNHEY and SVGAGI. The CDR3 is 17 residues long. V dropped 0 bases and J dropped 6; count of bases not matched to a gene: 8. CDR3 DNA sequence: TGTGCCAGCAGTTACTCGAGGCTAGCGGGGGGCGGGGATACGCAGTATTTT. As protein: CASSYSRLAGGGDTQYF.

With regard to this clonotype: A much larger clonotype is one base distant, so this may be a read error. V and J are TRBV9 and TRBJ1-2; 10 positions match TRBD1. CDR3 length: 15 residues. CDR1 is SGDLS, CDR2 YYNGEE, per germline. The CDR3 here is CASSVEGQGYYGCTF. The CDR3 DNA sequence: TGTGCCAGCAGCGTAGAGGGACAGGGGTACTATGGCTGCACCTTC.

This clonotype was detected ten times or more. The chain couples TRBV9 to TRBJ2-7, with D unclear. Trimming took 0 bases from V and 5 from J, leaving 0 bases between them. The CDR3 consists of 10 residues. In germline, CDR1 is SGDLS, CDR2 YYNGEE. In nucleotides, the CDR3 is TGTGCCAGCAGCGTAGACGAGCAGTACTTC. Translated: CASSVDEQYF. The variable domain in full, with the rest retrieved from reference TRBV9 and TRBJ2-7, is DSGVTQTPKHLITATGQRVTLRCSPRSGDLSVYWYQQSLDQGLQFLIQYYNGEERAKGNILERFSAQQFPDLHSELNLSSLELGDSALYFCASSVDEQYFGPGTRLTVT.

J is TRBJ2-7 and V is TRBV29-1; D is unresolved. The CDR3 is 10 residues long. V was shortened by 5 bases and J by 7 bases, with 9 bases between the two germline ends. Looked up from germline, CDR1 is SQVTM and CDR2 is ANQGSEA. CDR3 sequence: CSVFLGEQYF. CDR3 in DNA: TGCAGCGTTTTCCTGGGGGAGCAGTACTTC.

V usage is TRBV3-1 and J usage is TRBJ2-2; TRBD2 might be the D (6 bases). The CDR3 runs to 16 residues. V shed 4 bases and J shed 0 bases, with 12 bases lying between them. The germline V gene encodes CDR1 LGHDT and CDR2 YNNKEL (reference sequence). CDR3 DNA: TGTGCCAGCAGCCTAGCTAGCGACCCGAACACCGGGGAGCTGTTTTTT. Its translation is CASSLASDPNTGELFF.

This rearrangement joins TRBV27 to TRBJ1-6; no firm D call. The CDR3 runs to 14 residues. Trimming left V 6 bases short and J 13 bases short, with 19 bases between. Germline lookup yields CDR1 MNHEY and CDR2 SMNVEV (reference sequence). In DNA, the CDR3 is TGTGCCAGCAGACCCTGGTCACCCAAAGAGCCCCTCCACTTT. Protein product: CASRPWSPKEPLHF.

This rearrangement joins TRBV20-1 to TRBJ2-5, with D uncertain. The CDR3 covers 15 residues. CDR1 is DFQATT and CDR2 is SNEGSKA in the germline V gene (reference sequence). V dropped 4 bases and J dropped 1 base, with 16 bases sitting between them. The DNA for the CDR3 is TGCAGTGCTAATTCTAACTCCGGGCTCCAAGAGACCCAGTACTTC. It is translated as CSANSNSGLQETQYF.